This T cell receptor beta chain was observed in a study of T cell clonotyping in hematopoietic cell transplantation. Study results and limitations: Recipient TCR diversity dropped after transplant; expanded clonotypes rose from day 30 to 180.

Comments on this clone: Its antigen is unidentified.

Germline V gene data show CDR1 as GTSNPN and CDR2 as SVGIG (reference sequence). V lost 0 bases and J lost 6, with 15 bases in between. The CDR3 totals 16 residues. Profiled with immunoSEQ multiplex PCR; TCRdb holds only in-frame clones, not every one. The sample has more than 65,000 clones, about 93% seen once; the top ten hold about 1.5%. The chain couples TRBV30 to TRBJ1-6, with no clear D. The receptor's source is a man aged 50-59 years in good health. Some clones in this sample may be carry-over from other donors' samples. Sequenced sample: peripheral blood mononuclear cells. This chain's CDR3 is CAWSVFHSLINSPLHF. In nucleotides, the CDR3 is TGTGCCTGGAGTGTGTTCCACTCCCTAATTAATTCACCCCTCCACTTT.